The rows below give T cell receptor beta chains drawn from one sample of a study of metastatic and nonmetastatic thyroid tumors. TCRdb redid the clone calls on the PCR reads using MiXCR. The profile shows about 39,000 clones, approximately 20% of them singletons. Sequences were obtained from tumor tissue. These receptors were taken from a female donor with papillary thyroid cancer or a benign thyroid nodule (not recorded which). Some clones in this sample may be carry-over from other donors' samples. Each CDR3 is given with its conserved first and last residue. D genes are given only for firm matches. The size field is filled for only some rows; it gives once, few, many or a size class.

abundance	d_gene	v_gene	j_gene	CDR3nt	CDR3aa
medium-sized	NA	TRBV27	TRBJ1-2	TGTGCCAGCAGTCGATTAGGTCAGCTTAACTATGGCTACACCTTC	CASSRLGQLNYGYTF
NA	TRBD2	TRBV20-1	TRBJ2-2	TGCAGTGCTAGAGATTCGGCTAGCGGGATTAACGGGGAGCTGTTTTTT	CSARDSASGINGELFF
NA	TRBD2	TRBV19	TRBJ2-1	TGTGCCAGTACCCCTACTAGCGGGGGGCCGGCTGAGCAGTTCTTC	CASTPTSGGPAEQFF
many	NA	TRBV20-1	TRBJ1-2	TGCAGTGCTAGAGTGAATAGTTTCGGGAAAACCGACAGAGGCTACACCTTC	CSARVNSFGKTDRGYTF
many	TRBD2	TRBV20-1	TRBJ2-1	TGCAGTGCTAGAGCCCCTAAGCGGGGGGGCTCCTACAATGAGCAGTTCTTC	CSARAPKRGGSYNEQFF
many	TRBD1	TRBV19	TRBJ1-3	TGTGCCAGTAGTATCCCGGGACAGATCTCTGGAAACACCATATATTTT	CASSIPGQISGNTIYF
many	TRBD1	TRBV12-3/TRBV12-4	TRBJ2-5	TGTGCCAGCAGTCACCGGGACAGTGGCCAAGAGACCCAGTACTTC	CASSHRDSGQETQYF
many	NA	TRBV6-5	TRBJ1-1	TGTGCCAGCAGTTACCGGGGTGAAGCTTTCTTT	CASSYRGEAFF
many	TRBD1	TRBV28	TRBJ2-7	TGTGCCAGCAGCTATCGGTCGGGGACAGTCTACTTC	CASSYRSGTVYF
many	TRBD1	TRBV6-1	TRBJ2-7	TGTGCCAGCAGGGTAGTATCCGGGACAGGGGTTTACGAGCAGTACTTC	CASRVVSGTGVYEQYF
NA	TRBD1	TRBV7-1	TRBJ1-5	TGTGCCAGCAGCTCTAAGGGGACAGGGTTATACGGGATGAGCAATCAGCCCCAGCATTTT	CASSSKGTGLYGMSNQPQHF
many	NA	TRBV6-1	TRBJ1-2	TGTGCCAGCAGGCTCGGATTTAACTATGGCTACACCTTC	CASRLGFNYGYTF
few	NA	TRBV15	TRBJ2-3	TGTGCCACCAGAATTACCGGGACGCCATTAGATCCAGATACGCAGTATTTT	CATRITGTPLDPDTQYF
few	TRBD1	TRBV6-1	TRBJ1-3	TGTGCCAGCTCCTTGGGGACAGGGGCGACTGGAAACACCATATATTTT	CASSLGTGATGNTIYF
many	TRBD2	TRBV20-1	TRBJ2-1	TGCAGTGCGATCAACCCTAGCGGGGGGGCCTATGAGCAGTTCTTC	CSAINPSGGAYEQFF